These T cell receptor beta chains were read from a single sample in a study of T cell responses to AZD1222 COVID-19 vaccine. The table came from immunoSEQ multiplex PCR; TCRdb's copy has only in-frame clones and leaves some out. Of some 87,000 clones listed, 85% to 90% are singletons. The specimen comprised peripheral blood, sampled on day 0 of AZD1222 vaccination. These receptors all come from an adult in good health. The conserved cysteine and the conserved F or W are not part of the CDR3 here.

cdr3_aa: ASSEGQSLRGYT
v_call: TRBV2

cdr3_aa: ASSGTWADTQY
v_call: TRBV2

cdr3_aa: ASSSRDSRNTIY
v_call: TRBV11-2

cdr3_aa: ASSTPGADTQY
v_call: TRBV19

cdr3_aa: ASSLEVSLNTEAF
v_call: TRBV5-1

cdr3_aa: ASSFFGGTGELF
v_call: TRBV7-3

cdr3_aa: ASTRSLAGGNEQF
v_call: TRBV28

cdr3_aa: ASRGGDQPQH
v_call: TRBV6-6

cdr3_aa: ATSDPGTGYGYT
v_call: TRBV24-1

cdr3_aa: ASSPRLAGGDTQY
v_call: TRBV7-2

cdr3_aa: ASSLDPGTRVGETQY
v_call: TRBV7-9

cdr3_aa: ASSLGRLNTIY
v_call: TRBV3-1/TRBV3-2

cdr3_aa: ASSFGTEPTGELF
v_call: TRBV5-6

cdr3_aa: ASSPPLGPGSYNEQF
v_call: TRBV18